This T cell receptor (beta chain) was recovered during a study of blood T cell repertoires in COVID-19. Study-wide context: Italy, Spain and the United States were the sources of the convalescent and acute COVID-19 samples. PBMCs, B-cell-depleted T cells, or T cells were the source of the cDNA or gDNA that made up the material.

In the source study's methods: Scientists estimated how many nucleated cells there were by amplifying reference gene primers. Repertoires were generated with immunoSEQ multiplex PCR, while TCRdb's copy carries only in-frame clones and drops some. That table is the source of V, J and clone size, and D and trimming were worked out from the DNA. The sample has about 180,000 clones, roughly 77% seen once; the top ten hold 6.5%. J gave up 8 bases and V 5 bases, and 12 bases lay outside the gene matches. The CDR3 runs 16 residues. Per the germline V gene, CDR1 is SGHTA and CDR2 is FQGNSA. The sequence came from a man between 65 and 85 years old with active or convalescent COVID-19. The sequenced material came from peripheral blood. The chain employs TRBV7-2 and TRBJ1-4; 9 nucleotides line up with TRBD1. CDR3 DNA: TGTGCCAGCAGCCCGCAGGGACAGGGAAAAGGAGAAAAACTGTTTTTT. Its protein is CASSPQGQGKGEKLFF.